This entry lists 18 T cell receptor beta chains sequenced from one sample in a study of cytomegalovirus exposure and HLA in healthy donors. With 60 Vbeta and 13 Jbeta primers, the PCR was carried out. Produced via immunoSEQ multiplex PCR; TCRdb's table is partial and in-frame only. The repertoire shows some 130,000 clones; the top ten hold 1.5% to 2%. The source material was PBMCs. Receptors originate from a man aged 18 to 29 in good health and CMV-seronegative.

The V gene is TRBV5-6, the J gene TRBJ2-1; TRBD2 matches at 10 bases. The CDR3 is made up of 15 amino acids. V lost 3 bases and J lost 5; bases outside the gene matches: 5. Germline CDR1 and CDR2: SGHDT and YYEEEE. Here the CDR3 DNA reads TGTGCCAGCAGCTACGGACTAGCGGAGGACAATGAGCAGTTCTTC. It specifies CASSYGLAEDNEQFF.

V usage is TRBV29-1 and J usage is TRBJ1-1, with 7 bases matching TRBD1. This CDR3 contains 12 residues. V dropped 7 bases and J dropped 0; count of bases not matched to a gene: 2. CDR1 and CDR2 from the germline V gene are SQVTM and ANQGSEA. Written as DNA, the CDR3 is TGCAGCGCGGGACAGATGAACACTGAAGCTTTCTTT. Translation gives CSAGQMNTEAFF.

The V call is TRBV5-6, the J call TRBJ1-1; 8 nucleotides align to TRBD1. The CDR3 sequence is 17 residues long. Germline-derived CDR1 and CDR2 are SGHDT and YYEEEE. V was pared by 4 bases and J by 8 bases, with 19 bases of the junction left unmatched. As DNA, the CDR3 is TGTGCCAGCAGCCCGCGGAGAGTCGGGACAGGCGGGGTCGAAGCTTTCTTT. Translated: CASSPRRVGTGGVEAFF.

The V and J genes are TRBV9 and TRBJ1-1, with D perhaps matching TRBD1 (6 bases). CDR1 and CDR2 from the germline V gene are SGDLS and YYNGEE. CDR3 length equals 16 residues. Trimming removed 0 bases at V and 0 bases at J, with 12 bases between. The CDR3 coding sequence is TGTGCCAGCAGCGTAGGCGGGGGCCCAATGAACACTGAAGCTTTCTTT. Residues: CASSVGGGPMNTEAFF.

This chain links TRBV18 with TRBJ1-5, with 7 bases matching TRBD1. The CDR3 extends over 14 amino acids. V dropped 2 bases and J dropped 6; count of bases not matched to a gene: 4. CDR1 KGHSH and CDR2 LQKENI come from the germline V gene. The CDR3 loop is CASSPAGGSQPQHF. The CDR3, as DNA: TGTGCCAGCTCACCAGCAGGGGGTAGTCAGCCCCAGCATTTT.

The chain uses TRBV28 and TRBJ2-1; possibly TRBD2 for D (5 bases). CDR3 length: 15 amino acids. The V gene's germline CDR1 is MDHEN and CDR2 SYDVKM. Between the trimmed V and J ends, which lost 2 bases and 4 bases, there was a span of 12 bases. The chain's CDR3 is CASSLQPDLYNEQFF. The CDR3 DNA follows: TGTGCCAGCAGTTTACAACCGGACTTATACAATGAGCAGTTCTTC.

The chain joins TRBV11-3 to TRBJ2-3; D might be TRBD2 (6 bases). The CDR3 totals 14 residues. Looked up from germline, CDR1 is SGHNT and CDR2 is YENEEA. V was shortened by 4 bases and J by 8 bases, with 16 bases between the two germline ends. DNA for the CDR3: TGTGCCAGCAGCTGGGGGGAAAGGGGAAGTACGCAGTATTTT. It codes for CASSWGERGSTQYF.

The rearrangement joins TRBV6-1 to TRBJ2-7, with TRBD1 matching 7 bases. From germline, CDR1 is MNHNS and CDR2 SASEGT. V gave up 10 bases and J gave up 3 bases; unmatched junction bases: 12. This CDR3 region has 14 residues. The CDR3 nucleotides read TGTGCCACCTCCCCCCCGGGGACAGACTACGAGCAGTACTTC. It specifies CATSPPGTDYEQYF.

The chain couples TRBV18 to TRBJ1-1; the D gene is possibly TRBD1 (6 bases). The germline V gene has CDR1 KGHSH and CDR2 LQKENI. The CDR3 runs 16 residues. The germline V and J ends were trimmed by 3 bases and 6 bases, with 20 bases remaining between them. Here the CDR3 reads CASSPTVGGREAEAFF. The CDR3 nucleotides are TGTGCCAGCTCACCCACCGTCGGGGGGCGTGAGGCTGAAGCTTTCTTT.

The chain employs TRBV5-4 and TRBJ2-7, with 7 bases that match TRBD1. The J segment lost 2 bases and the V segment lost 4 bases, leaving 6 bases of the junction unmatched. The germline V gene encodes CDR1 SGHNT and CDR2 YYREEE (reference sequence). The CDR3 runs to 14 residues. CDR3: CASSPRTGPYEQYF. The CDR3 bases are TGTGCCAGCAGCCCCCGGACAGGCCCCTACGAGCAGTACTTC. Full variable domain (missing parts from reference TRBV5-4 and TRBJ2-7): ETGVTQSPTHLIKTRGQQVTLRCSSQSGHNTVSWYQQALGQGPQFIFQYYREEENGRGNFPPRFSGLQFPNYSSELNVNALELDDSALYLCASSPRTGPYEQYFGPGTRLTVT.

The J gene is TRBJ2-3, the V gene TRBV27; TRBD2 agrees at 13 bases. From germline, CDR1 is MNHEY and CDR2 SMNVEV (reference sequence). V was pared by 2 bases and J by 3 bases, with 8 bases of the junction left unmatched. The length of the CDR3 is 18 residues. In DNA form, the CDR3 reads TGTGCCAGCAGTTTAATCACTAGCGGGGGGGGGAGGACAGATACGCAGTATTTT. Encoded protein: CASSLITSGGGRTDTQYF.

The V gene is TRBV7-3, the J gene TRBJ2-1; D ambiguous. Trimming left V 4 bases short and J 6 bases short, with 16 bases between. CDR3 length: 15 residues. The germline V gene encodes CDR1 SGHTA and CDR2 FQGTGA. CDR3 sequence reads: CASSYVSRSGNEQFF. CDR3 in DNA: TGTGCCAGCAGCTACGTCTCCAGGTCTGGCAATGAGCAGTTCTTC.

The V call is TRBV19, the J call TRBJ2-7; D is perhaps TRBD1 (7 bases). The V gene's germline CDR1 is LNHDA and CDR2 SQIVND (reference sequence). Trimming left V 0 bases short and J 2 bases short, with 11 bases between. The CDR3 spans 15 residues. For the CDR3, the DNA is TGTGCCAGTAGTATAGATGTCAGGGGGGCCTACGAGCAGTACTTC. Amino acids: CASSIDVRGAYEQYF.

The chain has TRBV6-6 and TRBJ2-1; D may be TRBD1 (6 bases). From germline, CDR1 is MNHNY and CDR2 SVGAGI (reference sequence). The CDR3 loop spans 16 amino acids. V lost 0 bases to trimming and J lost 6 bases, with 15 bases between them. As DNA, the CDR3 is TGTGCCAGCAGTTACTCGATGGCCAACAGGGCCAATGAGCAGTTCTTC. Translated: CASSYSMANRANEQFF.

The genes are TRBV28 and TRBJ1-3; D is ambiguous. V was cut by 6 bases and J by 0 bases, with 24 bases left in between. This CDR3 is 19 amino acids long. Germline V gives CDR1 MDHEN, CDR2 SYDVKM. CDR3 in DNA: TGTGCCAGCAGGCCCCTATTCACAGTAACGATGGGCTCTGGAAACACCATATATTTT. This gives the protein CASRPLFTVTMGSGNTIYF.

This chain uses TRBV4-2 with TRBJ2-7; 9 bases match TRBD1. Looked up from germline, CDR1 is LGHNA and CDR2 is YNFKEQ. The CDR3 runs 14 residues. With V trimmed by 2 bases and J by 3 bases, 2 bases remained unmatched. The CDR3 region has the DNA TGTGCCAGCAGCCAATGGACAGGGGTCTACGAGCAGTACTTC. Its translation: CASSQWTGVYEQYF.

The chain has TRBV6-5 and TRBJ2-7; D is perhaps TRBD2 (6 bases). The V and J ends lost 0 bases and 5 bases respectively, with 14 bases between them. Germline loops: CDR1 MNHEY, CDR2 SVGAGI. The CDR3 is 15 residues long. In nucleotides, the CDR3 is TGTGCCAGCAGTTACTCGCCCCTTGGAGGGCACGAGCAGTACTTC. It translates to CASSYSPLGGHEQYF.

The chain couples TRBV28 to TRBJ2-4, with a tentative D call TRBD2 (5 bases). CDR3 size: 14 residues. From germline, CDR1 is MDHEN and CDR2 SYDVKM. V lost 5 bases to trimming and J lost 4 bases, with 12 bases between them. The CDR3 region has the DNA TGTGCCAGCAGTCCTCTGGGAGCGAAAAACATTCAGTACTTC. This codes for CASSPLGAKNIQYF.